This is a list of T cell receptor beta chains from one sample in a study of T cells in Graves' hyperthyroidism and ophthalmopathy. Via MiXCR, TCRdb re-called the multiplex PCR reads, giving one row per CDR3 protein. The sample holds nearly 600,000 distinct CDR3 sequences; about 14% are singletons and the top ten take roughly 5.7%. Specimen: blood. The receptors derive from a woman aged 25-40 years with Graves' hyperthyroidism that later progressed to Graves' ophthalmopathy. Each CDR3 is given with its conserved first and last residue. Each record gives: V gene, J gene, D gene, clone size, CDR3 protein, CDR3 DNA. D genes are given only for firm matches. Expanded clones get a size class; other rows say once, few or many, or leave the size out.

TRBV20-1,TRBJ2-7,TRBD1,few,CSARKGASYEQYF,TGCAGTGCTAGGAAGGGGGCCTCCTACGAGCAGTACTTC
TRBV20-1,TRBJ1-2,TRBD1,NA,CSAPSGTGDPTNYGYTF,TGCAGTGCTCCGTCCGGGACAGGGGATCCCACTAACTATGGCTACACCTTC
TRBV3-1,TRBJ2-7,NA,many,CASSQETSRGMGVYEQYF,TGTGCCAGCAGCCAAGAAACCTCGAGGGGGATGGGGGTTTACGAGCAGTACTTC
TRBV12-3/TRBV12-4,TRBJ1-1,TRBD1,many,CASTQGQTNTEAFF,TGTGCCAGCACCCAGGGACAGACGAACACTGAAGCTTTCTTT
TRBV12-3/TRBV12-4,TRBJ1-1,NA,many,CASSFWEGLGEAFF,TGTGCCAGCAGTTTTTGGGAGGGATTAGGTGAAGCTTTCTTT
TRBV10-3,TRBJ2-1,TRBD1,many,CAISEQGAYNEQFF,TGTGCCATCAGTGAACAGGGGGCGTACAATGAGCAGTTCTTC
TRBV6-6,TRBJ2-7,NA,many,CASSYAGGDMPYEQYF,TGTGCCAGCAGTTACGCCGGAGGGGACATGCCCTACGAGCAGTACTTC
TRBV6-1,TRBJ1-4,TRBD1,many,CASSQTGSGEKLFF,TGTGCCAGCAGTCAGACAGGGAGCGGTGAAAAACTGTTTTTT
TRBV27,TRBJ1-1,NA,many,CASSKGGGRNTEAFF,TGTGCCAGCAGTAAGGGGGGCGGTCGGAACACTGAAGCTTTCTTT
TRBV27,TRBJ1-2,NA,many,CASSEGQRNGYTF,TGTGCCAGCAGTGAAGGACAGAGGAATGGCTACACCTTC
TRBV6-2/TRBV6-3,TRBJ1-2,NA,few,CASLLRGIYGYTF,TGTGCCAGCCTATTACGGGGGATTTATGGCTACACCTTC
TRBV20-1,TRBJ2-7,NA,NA,CSARDAGTGYEQYF,TGCAGTGCTAGAGACGCCGGGACGGGCTACGAGCAGTACTTC
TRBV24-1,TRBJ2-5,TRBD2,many,CATSDHLLAGGLETQYF,TGTGCCACCAGTGATCATCTACTAGCGGGAGGGTTAGAGACCCAGTACTTC
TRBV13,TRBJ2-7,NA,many,CASSPEIRDPRSYEQYF,TGTGCCAGCAGTCCCGAAATCCGGGACCCGCGGTCCTACGAGCAGTACTTC
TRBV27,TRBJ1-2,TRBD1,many,CASSLSPGQGYGYTF,TGTGCCAGCAGTCTATCACCGGGACAGGGCTATGGCTACACCTTC
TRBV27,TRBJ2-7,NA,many,CASSLEGTVSYEQYF,TGTGCCAGCAGTTTGGAAGGGACGGTCTCCTACGAGCAGTACTTC
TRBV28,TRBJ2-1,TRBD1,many,CASSKQGAQRHEQFF,TGTGCCAGCAGCAAACAGGGGGCGCAGAGACATGAGCAGTTCTTC
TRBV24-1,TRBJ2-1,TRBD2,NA,CATSGLAVPNEQFF,TGTGCCACCTCGGGACTAGCGGTACCTAATGAGCAGTTCTTC
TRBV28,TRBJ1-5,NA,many,CASSLQGGFVQPQHF,TGTGCCAGCAGTTTACAGGGAGGGTTTGTTCAGCCCCAGCATTTT
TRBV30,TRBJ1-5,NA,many,CAWRISGPNRLGQPQHF,TGTGCCTGGAGGATCTCCGGGCCTAACCGGCTGGGTCAGCCCCAGCATTTT
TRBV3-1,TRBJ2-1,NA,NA,CASSQVGPQEDEQFF,TGTGCCAGCAGCCAAGTCGGACCGCAAGAGGATGAGCAGTTCTTC